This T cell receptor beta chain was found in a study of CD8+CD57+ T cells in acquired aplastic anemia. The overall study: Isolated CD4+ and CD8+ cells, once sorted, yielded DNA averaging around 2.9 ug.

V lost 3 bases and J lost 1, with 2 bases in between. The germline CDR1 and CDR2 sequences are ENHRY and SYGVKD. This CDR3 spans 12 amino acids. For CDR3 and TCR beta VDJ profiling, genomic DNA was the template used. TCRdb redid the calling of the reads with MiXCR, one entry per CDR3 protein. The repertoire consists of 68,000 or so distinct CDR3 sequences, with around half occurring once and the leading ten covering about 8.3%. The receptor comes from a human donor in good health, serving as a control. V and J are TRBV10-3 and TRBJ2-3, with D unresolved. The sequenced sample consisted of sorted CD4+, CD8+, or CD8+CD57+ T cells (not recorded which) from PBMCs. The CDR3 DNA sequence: TGTGCCATCAGTGATGGCACAGATACGCAGTATTTT. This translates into CAISDGTDTQYF.